The TCR beta chain under discussion was sequenced for a study of CD8 T cells in ankylosing spondylitis. TCRdb processed the 5' RACE reads anew with MiXCR; each CDR3 protein has one entry. The sample gives roughly 130,000 distinct CDR3 sequences, around 7% of which show up once; approximately 12% is in the top ten. This CDR3 contains 17 residues. After removal of 9 bases from V and 3 bases from J, the junction contained 19 bases not matched to a gene. This clonotype was picked up many times. Material: blood, either unsorted or a sorted T cell fraction (not recorded which). This TCR was recovered from a male donor with ankylosing spondylitis or in good health (not recorded which). The chain employs TRBV12-3 or TRBV12-4 and TRBJ2-5; 7 positions match TRBD1. CDR3 sequence reads: CASRLLGQRSLKETQYF. Here the CDR3 DNA reads TGTGCCAGTCGTCTTTTGGGACAGCGGTCTCTTAAAGAGACCCAGTACTTC.